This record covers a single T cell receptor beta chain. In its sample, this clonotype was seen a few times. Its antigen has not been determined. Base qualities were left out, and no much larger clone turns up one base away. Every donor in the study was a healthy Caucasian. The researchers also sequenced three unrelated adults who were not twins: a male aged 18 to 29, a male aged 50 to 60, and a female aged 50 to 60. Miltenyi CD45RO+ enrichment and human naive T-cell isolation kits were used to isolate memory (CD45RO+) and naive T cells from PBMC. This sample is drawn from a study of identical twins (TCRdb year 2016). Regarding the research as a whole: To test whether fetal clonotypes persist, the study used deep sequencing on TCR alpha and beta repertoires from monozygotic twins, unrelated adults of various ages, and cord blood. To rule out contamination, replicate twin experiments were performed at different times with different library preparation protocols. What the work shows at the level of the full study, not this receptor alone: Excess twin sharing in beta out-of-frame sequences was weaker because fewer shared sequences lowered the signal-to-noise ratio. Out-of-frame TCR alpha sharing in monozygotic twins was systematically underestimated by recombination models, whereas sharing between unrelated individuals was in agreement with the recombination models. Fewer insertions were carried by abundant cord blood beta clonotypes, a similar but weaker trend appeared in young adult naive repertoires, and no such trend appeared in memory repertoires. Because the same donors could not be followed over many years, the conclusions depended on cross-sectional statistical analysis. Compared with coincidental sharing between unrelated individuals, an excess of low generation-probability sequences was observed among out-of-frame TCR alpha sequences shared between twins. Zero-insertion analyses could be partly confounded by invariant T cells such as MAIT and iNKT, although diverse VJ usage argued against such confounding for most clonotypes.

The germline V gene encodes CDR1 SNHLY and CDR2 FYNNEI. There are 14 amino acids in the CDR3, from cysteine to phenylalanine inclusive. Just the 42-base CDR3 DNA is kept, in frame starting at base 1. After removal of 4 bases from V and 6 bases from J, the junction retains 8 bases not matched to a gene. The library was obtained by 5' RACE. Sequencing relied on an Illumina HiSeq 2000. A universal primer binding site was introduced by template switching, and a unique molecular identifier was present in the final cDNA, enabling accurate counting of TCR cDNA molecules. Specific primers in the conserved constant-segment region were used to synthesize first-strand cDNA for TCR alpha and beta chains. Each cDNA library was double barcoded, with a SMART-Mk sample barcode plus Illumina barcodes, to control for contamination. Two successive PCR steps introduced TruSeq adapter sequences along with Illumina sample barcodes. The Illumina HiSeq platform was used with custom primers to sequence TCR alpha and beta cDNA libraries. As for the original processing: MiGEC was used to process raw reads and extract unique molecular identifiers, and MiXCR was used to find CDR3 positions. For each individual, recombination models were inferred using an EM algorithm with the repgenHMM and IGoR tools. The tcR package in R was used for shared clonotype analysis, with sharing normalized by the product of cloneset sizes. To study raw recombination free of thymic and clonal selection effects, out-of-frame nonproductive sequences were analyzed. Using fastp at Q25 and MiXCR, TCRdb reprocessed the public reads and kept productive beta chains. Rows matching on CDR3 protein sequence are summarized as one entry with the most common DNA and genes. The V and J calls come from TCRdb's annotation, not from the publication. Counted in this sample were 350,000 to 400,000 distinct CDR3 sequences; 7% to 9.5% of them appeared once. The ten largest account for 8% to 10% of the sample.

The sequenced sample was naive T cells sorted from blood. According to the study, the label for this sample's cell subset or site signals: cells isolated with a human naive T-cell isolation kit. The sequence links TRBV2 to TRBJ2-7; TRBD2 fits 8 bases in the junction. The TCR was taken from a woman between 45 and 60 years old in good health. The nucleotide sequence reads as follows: TGTGCCAGCAGTGGGAGCGGGAGTACTTCCGAGCAGTACTTC. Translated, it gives CASSGSGSTSEQYF.